The 15 T cell receptor beta chains given below trace back to one sample, sequenced in a study of blood T cell repertoires in COVID-19 (dated by TCRdb to 2019 to 2021). Libraries were built with the immunoSEQ multiplex PCR assay. TCRdb re-hosts the immuneACCESS table, in-frame sequences only. Its copies lack some clones; in the studies checked, an unresolved V gene accounts for under half of them, and the cause for the rest is not known. Recorded for this sample are more than 200,000 clones; 80% to 90% of them occurred a single time. The top ten hold roughly 2.4% of the sample. The sequencing sample was made of peripheral blood. The source is a woman in her 50s with acute or convalescent COVID-19.

The genes are TRBV6-1 and TRBJ2-3; TRBD1 might be the D (6 bases). Looked up from germline, CDR1 is MNHNS and CDR2 is SASEGT. This CDR3 comprises 16 residues. The V gene lost 2 bases and the J gene lost 1 base, with 13 bases spanning the gap. The CDR3 loop reads CASSEYGGAGTDTQYF. The CDR3 DNA is TGTGCCAGCAGTGAATATGGGGGCGCGGGCACAGATACGCAGTATTTT.

The chain employs TRBV19 and TRBJ2-3; 8 bases map to TRBD2. This CDR3 contains 13 residues. Trimming cost V 7 bases and J 6 bases; bases outside gene matches: 6. Germline assignment: CDR1 LNHDA and CDR2 SQIVND (reference sequence). The CDR3 here is CASNKRERDTQYF. Here the CDR3 DNA reads TGTGCCAGTAATAAGCGGGAGAGGGATACGCAGTATTTT.

As to this clone: Other nucleotide sequences in the sample specify the same CDR3. V usage is TRBV19 and J usage is TRBJ2-5, with 11 bases fitting TRBD2. With 3 bases clipped from V and 2 bases from J, the junction kept 11 bases outside the gene matches. The germline V gene has CDR1 LNHDA and CDR2 SQIVND (reference sequence). The CDR3 spans 18 residues. The CDR3 DNA is TGTGCCAGTAGTATTGGGCTAGCGGGAGGATCCAGACAAGAGACCCAGTACTTC. Amino acid sequence: CASSIGLAGGSRQETQYF.

The chain couples TRBV28 to TRBJ1-5, with 7 bases fitting TRBD1. The CDR3 loop spans 14 amino acids. Trimming removed 2 bases from V and 2 bases from J; junction bases left unmatched: 0. Germline values: CDR1 MDHEN, CDR2 SYDVKM. The CDR3, as DNA: TGTGCCAGCAGTTTAAGGGGGCGCAATCAGCCCCAGCATTTT. It translates to CASSLRGRNQPQHF.

CDR3 sequence: CASSLVVSAGNFVYTF. As DNA, the CDR3 is TGTGCCAGCAGCTTAGTGGTCTCGGCAGGGAATTTTGTCTACACCTTC. The chain joins TRBV7-9 to TRBJ1-2; D perhaps matches TRBD1 (5 bases). Trimming stripped 1 base from V and 10 bases from J, with 22 bases between. This CDR3 has 16 amino acids. Per germline, CDR1 SEHNR and CDR2 FQNEAQ (reference sequence).

The V and J genes are TRBV30 and TRBJ2-1, with D hard to call. CDR1 and CDR2 (germline): GTSNPN, SVGIG (reference sequence). The ends were cut back, 1 base at V and 0 bases at J, with 4 bases in the middle. The CDR3 sequence is 13 residues long. In DNA, the CDR3 is TGTGCCTGGAGTGCTAGCTCCTACAATGAGCAGTTCTTC. Protein product: CAWSASSYNEQFF.

In its sample, this clone was seen once. The chain joins TRBV14 to TRBJ2-5; 8 nucleotides match TRBD1. Per the germline V gene, CDR1 is SGHDN and CDR2 is FVKESK. Trimming at V came to 1 base and at J to 5 bases, leaving 0 bases not matched to a gene. This CDR3 is built from 13 residues. CDR3 amino acids: CASSQGQGETQYF. CDR3 nucleotide sequence: TGTGCCAGCAGCCAAGGACAGGGGGAGACCCAGTACTTC.

This chain joins TRBV19 and TRBJ1-5, with 7 bases that match TRBD1. CDR3 length: 14 residues. The junction had 4 bases not matched to a gene; V was cut back by 4 bases and J by 4 bases. Per the germline V gene, CDR1 is LNHDA and CDR2 is SQIVND (reference sequence). The CDR3 sequence: CASSNRDRNQPQHF. The CDR3 region has the DNA TGTGCCAGTAGTAACCGGGACAGAAATCAGCCCCAGCATTTT. Complete variable domain (other parts from reference TRBV19 and TRBJ1-5): DGGITQSPKYLFRKEGQNVTLSCEQNLNHDAMYWYRQDPGQGLRLIYYSQIVNDFQKGDIAEGYSVSREKKESFPLTVTSAQKNPTAFYLCASSNRDRNQPQHFGDGTRLSIL.

The chain combines TRBV15 with TRBJ2-7; TRBD2 might be the D (6 bases). V was trimmed by 5 bases and J by 2 bases, leaving 16 bases between them. The CDR3 sequence is 15 residues long. Germline values: CDR1 LNHNV, CDR2 YYDKDF (reference sequence). The CDR3 is CATSPQRSSAYEQYF. CDR3 coding DNA: TGTGCCACCAGCCCACAGAGATCTAGCGCCTACGAGCAGTACTTC.

V gene TRBV9 combines with J gene TRBJ2-1, with D perhaps matching TRBD2 (6 bases). V was shortened by 5 bases and J by 9 bases, with 18 bases between the two germline ends. CDR3 length: 14 amino acids. Germline V gene data show CDR1 as SGDLS and CDR2 as YYNGEE. The CDR3 protein is CASSAQTSNTEQFF. Written as DNA, the CDR3 is TGTGCCAGCAGTGCGCAGACTAGTAACACTGAGCAGTTCTTC. The entire variable domain, with the rest obtained from reference TRBV9 and TRBJ2-1, is as follows: DSGVTQTPKHLITATGQRVTLRCSPRSGDLSVYWYQQSLDQGLQFLIQYYNGEERAKGNILERFSAQQFPDLHSELNLSSLELGDSALYFCASSAQTSNTEQFFGPGTRLTVL.

The chain employs TRBV7-3 and TRBJ2-5; D is perhaps TRBD2 (7 bases). Germline assignment: CDR1 SGHTA and CDR2 FQGTGA. Trimming took off 6 bases at V and 4 bases at J, with 15 bases between the two ends. The CDR3 is made up of 14 amino acids. The CDR3 bases are TGTGCCAGCAGTCAAACGGGGGGCGGAGAGACCCAGTACTTC. Translating it yields CASSQTGGGETQYF.

The chain employs TRBV3-1 (or the pseudogene TRBV3-2) and TRBJ2-1; D unresolved. Germline V gene sequence: CDR1 LGHDT, CDR2 YNNKEL (reference sequence). The CDR3 contains 13 residues. V was trimmed by 3 bases and J by 6 bases, leaving 9 bases between them. The CDR3 DNA sequence: TGTGCCAGCAGCCACGGCGGTATCAATGAGCAGTTCTTC. Protein: CASSHGGINEQFF.

The chain links TRBV18 to TRBJ2-3, with D perhaps TRBD1 (6 bases). The CDR3 length is 17 residues. Germline V gives CDR1 KGHSH, CDR2 LQKENI. The germline V and J ends were trimmed by 3 bases and 2 bases, with 18 bases remaining between them. The DNA of the CDR3 is TGTGCCAGCTCACCGCGGTTTATTTGGGACAACACAGATACGCAGTATTTT. Translation: CASSPRFIWDNTDTQYF.

A remark on this clone: Other DNA sequences in this sample translate to the same CDR3. The V and J genes are TRBV18 and TRBJ2-7; 9 nucleotides agree with TRBD1. The CDR3 is 15 amino acids. Germline V gene sequence: CDR1 KGHSH, CDR2 LQKENI. With 3 bases clipped from V and 2 bases from J, the junction kept 5 bases outside the gene matches. This chain's CDR3 is CASSPPGQGAYEQYF. The DNA of the CDR3 is TGTGCCAGCTCACCTCCGGGACAGGGAGCCTACGAGCAGTACTTC.

The V gene is TRBV25-1, the J gene TRBJ2-7; no reliable D call. CDR1 is MGHDK and CDR2 is SYGVNS in the germline V gene. With 2 bases removed from V and 3 bases from J, the gap between germline ends came to 8 bases. The CDR3 extends over 13 amino acids. CDR3 protein: CASSEGSLYEQYF. The CDR3 DNA sequence: TGTGCCAGCAGTGAAGGTAGCCTCTACGAGCAGTACTTC.